This TCR beta chain came from a study of blood T cells in healthy people across ages. A remark on this clonotype: The target antigen is unknown.

It was with a sample-barcoded 5' primer and a J-beta primer mix that a second PCR of about 7 to 12 cycles was run. Every cDNA molecule bore a tag from a template-switch adaptor containing 12 random nucleotides. TCRdb re-called the 5' RACE reads with MiXCR, one entry per CDR3 protein. The data contain under 2,000,000 distinct CDR3 sequences, 49% of them singletons. Germline assignment: CDR1 SGHRS and CDR2 YFSETQ. The ends were cut back, 0 bases at V and 4 bases at J, with 10 bases in the middle. The CDR3 has 15 amino acids. Broader study findings: When one million T cells were used, diversity estimates were thought to be underestimates.

The TCR sequence derives from a woman between 40 and 50 years old in good health. Sample: blood. This chain joins TRBV5-1 and TRBJ2-2; no definite D call. The CDR3 loop reads CASSLAEHVTGELFF. As DNA, the CDR3 is TGCGCCAGCAGCTTGGCCGAACACGTCACCGGGGAGCTGTTTTTT.